The rows below give T cell receptor beta chains drawn from one sample of a study of blood T cells in healthy people across ages. In TCRdb, the 5' RACE reads were re-called with MiXCR into one record per CDR3 protein. The sample has over 950,000 distinct CDR3 sequences; roughly 50% are singletons. Sequenced input: blood. The receptor source for this set is a woman aged 55-75 years in good health. Both conserved end residues are part of each CDR3. D genes are given only for firm matches. Where a row states a size, it is once, few, many or the class of an expanded clone; other rows omit it.

j_call	cdr3_length	d_call	v_call	clone_size	cdr3_nt	cdr3_aa
TRBJ2-5	15	NA	TRBV7-2	NA	TGTGCCAGCAGCCCCCTCTTGGCCAAACAAGAGACCCAGTACTTC	CASSPLLAKQETQYF
TRBJ1-4	14	NA	TRBV20-1	NA	TGCAGTGTTATGAGAGGTTCAACTAATGAAAAACTGTTTTTT	CSVMRGSTNEKLFF
TRBJ2-7	13	NA	TRBV25-1	few	TGTGCCAGCAGAAGCTGGGACGGCTACGAGCAGTACTTC	CASRSWDGYEQYF
TRBJ2-3	16	TRBD2	TRBV3-1	NA	TGTGCCAGCAGCCAACTACTAGCGGGAGCGTTGGATACGCAGTATTTT	CASSQLLAGALDTQYF
TRBJ1-2	15	NA	TRBV28	few	TGTGCCAGCAGTTTCCCCGGCAGGGGAGACTATGGCTACACCTTC	CASSFPGRGDYGYTF
TRBJ2-1	12	NA	TRBV27	NA	TGTGCCAGCAGTTACGCCGGAAATGAGCAGTTCTTC	CASSYAGNEQFF
TRBJ2-7	15	TRBD2	TRBV7-2	few	TGTGCCAGCAGCTTAAATCTAGCGGGAGGTGACGAGCAGTACTTC	CASSLNLAGGDEQYF
TRBJ2-5	13	NA	TRBV14	NA	TGTGCCAGCAGCCAAGCGGCACGGGAGACCCAGTACTTC	CASSQAARETQYF
TRBJ2-7	17	TRBD2	TRBV2	NA	TGTGCCAGCAGTGGGGGGACTAGCGGTATCTCCTACAATGAGCAGTACTTC	CASSGGTSGISYNEQYF
TRBJ2-7	16	TRBD1	TRBV4-1	few	TGCGCCAGCAGCCAACCAGGGACAGGGGGATCCTACGAGCAGTACTTC	CASSQPGTGGSYEQYF
TRBJ2-5	17	NA	TRBV28	NA	TGTGCCAGCAGTCCTTTAGGGGTCCTCGTTTCCTACAATGAGCAGTACTTC	CASSPLGVLVSYNEQYF
TRBJ1-2	15	NA	TRBV7-2	few	TGTGCCAGCAGCTTAGCGCGGGGATCTAACTATGGCTACACCTTC	CASSLARGSNYGYTF
TRBJ2-1	16	NA	TRBV3-1	NA	TGTGCCAGCAGCCAGACGCACCGGGAGTGGTACAATGAGCAGTTCTTC	CASSQTHREWYNEQFF
TRBJ2-1	12	NA	TRBV11-3	NA	TGTGCCAGCGGTGGCAGTGTCAATGAGCAGTTCTTC	CASGGSVNEQFF
TRBJ2-7	16	NA	TRBV4-1	NA	TGCGCCAGCAGCCATGTCCGCGGTAGCCCGGGCTACGAGCAGTACTTC	CASSHVRGSPGYEQYF
TRBJ2-7	14	NA	TRBV4-1	NA	TGCGCCAGCAGCCCAGTCCCTAGCTCCTACGAGCAGTACTTC	CASSPVPSSYEQYF
TRBJ2-7	14	NA	TRBV6-6	NA	TGTGCCAGCCGCCTGAACGGGCGCTCCTACGAGCAGTACTTC	CASRLNGRSYEQYF
TRBJ1-2	14	TRBD1	TRBV12-3/TRBV12-4	NA	TGTGCCAGCAGCAACCAGGGACAGGGCGGTGGCTACACCTTC	CASSNQGQGGGYTF
TRBJ2-7	17	TRBD2	TRBV5-1	NA	TGCGCCAGCAGCCATGGACTAGCGGGAGTCCTCTCCTACGAGCAGTACTTC	CASSHGLAGVLSYEQYF
TRBJ2-2	17	TRBD2	TRBV4-2	NA	TGTGCCAGCAGCCGAAGTGGGCGGGAGGGTTCTACCGGGGAGCTGTTTTTT	CASSRSGREGSTGELFF
TRBJ2-1	12	NA	TRBV9	NA	TGTGCCAGCAGCGCCCTTAGCAATGAGCAGTTCTTC	CASSALSNEQFF
TRBJ2-7	13	NA	TRBV2	few	TGTGCCAGCGGGGGAGACAGGCCCTCCGAGCAGTACTTC	CASGGDRPSEQYF